This TCR beta chain was sequenced during a study of blood T cells in healthy people across ages. Points from the study as a whole: Considered underestimates were the diversity estimates obtained from one million T cells.

CDR3 length equals 14 residues. This clonotype was observed many times. Its matching antigen is unknown. Compared with germline, one end of the junction differs, possibly owing to a read error. Researchers isolated at least 7 million PBMCs per sample. Alongside a J-beta primer mix, a sample-barcoded 5' primer served in a second PCR lasting 7 to 11 cycles. All samples yielded 2.5 million or more CDR3-containing paired-end reads. MiXCR, run by TCRdb on the 5' RACE reads, gives a single entry per CDR3 protein. The repertoire holds hundreds of thousands of distinct CDR3 sequences, with roughly 25% as singletons. These sequences were also reported in another study, on T cells of mothers and their children.

Sequencing used blood. This clonotype was sampled from a boy between 10 and 17 years old in good health. The chain employs TRBV12-3 or TRBV12-4 and TRBJ2-7; 11 bases are shared with TRBD1. The CDR3 protein is CASSLGTGGYEQYF. The CDR3 DNA is TGTGCCAGCAGCTTAGGGACAGGGGGCTACGAGCAGTACTTC.